The source of this TCR beta chain is a study of blood T cell repertoires in COVID-19. Study at large: The United States, Italy and Spain supplied acute and convalescent COVID-19 samples. Nucleic acid was either cDNA or gDNA, and it came from T cells, B-cell-depleted T cells, or PBMCs.

In the original analysis: Counts of nucleated cells, estimated from reference gene primer amplification, were obtained. Sequencing was performed with immunoSEQ multiplex PCR; in TCRdb, only in-frame clones are kept and a portion is missing. V, J and clone size are those of that table, while D and trimming were read from the DNA. This table holds just over 650,000 clones, more than 80% found once. The CDR3 extends over 13 amino acids. Germline CDR1 KGHDR, CDR2 SFDVKD. V was clipped by 7 bases and J by 3 bases, with 10 bases between them. This TCR derives from a woman aged 18 to 35 with acute or convalescent COVID-19. This chain joins TRBV24-1 and TRBJ2-3, with TRBD2 as a possible D gene (6 bases). The sequenced sample consisted of peripheral blood. In nucleotides, the CDR3 is TGTGCCACCAGGGGGCGGGGTACAGATACGCAGTATTTT. Translated, it gives CATRGRGTDTQYF.